The 17 T cell receptor beta chains below were found in one sample sequenced in a study of blood T cells in healthy people across ages. A second roughly 7 to 11 cycle PCR used barcoded and J-beta primers. TCRdb independently ran MiXCR on the 5' RACE reads; one entry per CDR3 protein. The sample shows around 1.5 million distinct CDR3 sequences, around 59% of them seen only once. Sequencing was carried out using blood. The receptors come from a man aged 18 to 35 in good health.

The V and J genes are TRBV12-3 or TRBV12-4 and TRBJ1-5; weak D call: TRBD1 (5 bases). The CDR3 contains 14 residues. V dropped 7 bases and J dropped 3 bases, with 13 bases sitting between them. For the CDR3, the DNA is TGTGCCAGCACCCCTGGGGCAGCCAATCAGCCCCAGCATTTT. Residues: CASTPGAANQPQHF.

This chain joins TRBV7-2 and TRBJ2-4, with D tentatively TRBD1 or TRBD2 (5 bases each). The CDR3 totals 12 residues. Trimming left V 4 bases short and J 7 bases short, with 8 bases between. CDR1 SGHTA and CDR2 FQGNSA come from the germline V gene. In DNA, the CDR3 is TGTGCCAGCAGCTCATGGGGGAACATTCAGTACTTC. Translating it yields CASSSWGNIQYF.

This clonotype was detected a few times. The chain is built from TRBV2 and TRBJ2-4, with a weak D call TRBD1 (5 bases). Germline V gives CDR1 SNHLY, CDR2 FYNNEI. The CDR3 consists of 15 residues. V lost 1 base and J lost 1, with 8 bases in between. The CDR3 DNA reads TGTGCCAGCAGTGAAGGCCAGGGCGCCAAAAACATTCAGTACTTC. It translates to CASSEGQGAKNIQYF. Based on the CDR3 plus reference TRBV2 and TRBJ2-4, the full variable domain is EPEVTQTPSHQVTQMGQEVILRCVPISNHLYFYWYRQILGQKVEFLVSFYNNEISEKSEIFDDQFSVERPDGSNFTLKIRSTKLEDSAMYFCASSEGQGAKNIQYFGAGTRLSVL.

This clonotype was seen only a few times. The V gene is TRBV20-1, the J gene TRBJ2-7; tentatively, D is TRBD2 (6 bases). Germline V gene sequence: CDR1 DFQATT, CDR2 SNEGSKA (reference sequence). This CDR3 comprises 15 residues. V shed 2 bases and J shed 0 bases, with 14 bases lying between them. The CDR3 reads CSARPFSGSSYEQYF. As DNA, the CDR3 is TGCAGTGCTAGACCCTTTAGCGGTAGCTCCTACGAGCAGTACTTC.

This clonotype has a handful of counts. CDR3 coding DNA: TGTGCCAGCTCGGGGACAGGGGGTTTCTACGAGCAGTACTTC. It yields the protein CASSGTGGFYEQYF. The chain employs TRBV12-3 or TRBV12-4 and TRBJ2-7; 11 bases align to TRBD1. V lost 8 bases to trimming and J lost 3 bases; unmatched junction nucleotides: 6. The CDR3 consists of 14 residues.

The chain joins TRBV4-1 to TRBJ1-1; D unclear. V gave up 2 bases and J gave up 1 base, with 8 bases separating them. Germline assignment: CDR1 MGHRA and CDR2 YSYEKL. This CDR3 contains 14 residues. The CDR3 coding sequence is TGCGCCAGCAGCCAATACTGGTCGAACACTGAAGCTTTCTTT. The encoded protein is CASSQYWSNTEAFF.

The V call is TRBV7-2, the J call TRBJ1-4; D may be TRBD1 (5 bases). Per germline, CDR1 SGHTA and CDR2 FQGNSA. The CDR3 consists of 12 residues. V was pared by 5 bases and J by 14 bases, with 15 bases between. The CDR3 DNA reads as TGTGCCAGCAGCCCTACAGGTATCGGGCTGTTTTTT. Its protein product is CASSPTGIGLFF.

This clonotype was seen many times. The DNA of the CDR3 is TGTGCCAGCAGCCACCCTCCCTCGGGACAGAGTTATGGCTACACCTTC. Its translation: CASSHPPSGQSYGYTF. The chain recombines TRBV7-2 with TRBJ1-2, with 7 nucleotides matching TRBD1. Germline V gene data show CDR1 as SGHTA and CDR2 as FQGNSA. The CDR3 is 16 amino acids. V shed 5 bases and J 5 bases; nucleotides not matched to a gene: 14.

This clonotype was recorded a few times. The rearrangement links TRBV10-3 to TRBJ2-4, with 12 bases matching TRBD2. The tail of the sequence fits TRBJ2-7 better, so the J call may be wrong. This CDR3 contains 18 residues. CDR1 is ENHRY and CDR2 is SYGVKD in the germline V gene. CDR3 amino acids: CAISALLAGGNLEDEQYF. The CDR3 coding sequence is TGTGCCATCAGTGCCTTACTAGCGGGAGGCAACTTGGAGGACGAGCAGTACTTC.

This clonotype was counted between two and nine times. V and J are TRBV5-1 and TRBJ2-2; 7 positions agree with TRBD1. V dropped 4 bases and J dropped 2; count of bases not matched to a gene: 8. Germline values: CDR1 SGHRS, CDR2 YFSETQ. There are 16 residues in the CDR3. CDR3 sequence reads: CASSVAGTVNTGELFF. The CDR3 region has the DNA TGCGCCAGCAGCGTCGCCGGGACAGTTAACACCGGGGAGCTGTTTTTT.

The CDR3 is CSAGTSRVNIQYF. The CDR3 DNA follows: TGCAGCGCCGGGACTAGCCGTGTGAACATTCAGTACTTC. This chain uses TRBV29-1 with TRBJ2-4, with 9 bases matching TRBD2. This CDR3 is 13 amino acids long. Germline V gives CDR1 SQVTM, CDR2 ANQGSEA. With 7 bases clipped from V and 7 bases from J, the junction kept 8 bases outside the gene matches.

The CDR3 coding sequence is TGCGCCAGCAGGGGGCTAGCGGGGAACACCGGGGAGCTGTTTTTT. It yields the protein CASRGLAGNTGELFF. The V and J genes are TRBV10-2 and TRBJ2-2; 8 nucleotides align to TRBD2. There are 15 residues in the CDR3. V shed 6 bases, J shed 1 base, and the junction held 4 bases outside the gene matches. Germline V gene data show CDR1 as WSHSY and CDR2 as SAAADI.

The table lists this clonotype with a few counts. The gene calls are TRBV7-2 and TRBJ2-7, with a possible D match to TRBD1 (5 bases). V lost 5 bases to trimming and J lost 0 bases, with 8 bases between them. The CDR3 runs 13 residues. Looked up from germline, CDR1 is SGHTA and CDR2 is FQGNSA. DNA for the CDR3: TGTGCCAGCAGCCGACAGTACTCCTACGAGCAGTACTTC. Encoded protein: CASSRQYSYEQYF.

This clonotype occurred a few times. V gene TRBV10-2 combines with J gene TRBJ1-2; 7 nucleotides align to TRBD1. From germline, CDR1 is WSHSY and CDR2 SAAADI. This CDR3 spans 11 amino acids. After removal of 11 bases from V and 9 bases from J, the junction contained 9 bases not matched to a gene. In DNA form, the CDR3 reads TGCGCCTCTGGACAGGCCTTACGCTACACCTTC. This sequence encodes CASGQALRYTF.

The chain has TRBV5-1 and TRBJ1-5; D gene unclear. The CDR3 consists of 15 residues. In germline, CDR1 is SGHRS, CDR2 YFSETQ. Trimming pared 0 bases from V and 0 bases from J, leaving 7 bases between. The DNA for the CDR3 is TGCGCCAGCAGCTTGGGACCGATTAGCAATCAGCCCCAGCATTTT. This encodes CASSLGPISNQPQHF. Together with reference TRBV5-1 and TRBJ1-5, the CDR3 gives the full variable domain: KAGVTQTPRYLIKTRGQQVTLSCSPISGHRSVSWYQQTPGQGLQFLFEYFSETQRNKGNFPGRFSGRQFSNSRSEMNVSTLELGDSALYLCASSLGPISNQPQHFGDGTRLSIL.

The chain combines TRBV5-1 with TRBJ2-3; D ambiguous. V was trimmed by 4 bases and J by 2 bases, leaving 23 bases between them. CDR1 is SGHRS and CDR2 is YFSETQ in the germline V gene. The CDR3 consists of 18 residues. CDR3 region: CASSEQGPRSLITDTQYF. The CDR3 nucleotides read TGCGCCAGCAGCGAACAAGGCCCAAGGTCCTTGATCACAGATACGCAGTATTTT.

This chain connects TRBV20-1 to TRBJ2-2; the D gene is possibly TRBD2 (5 bases). Germline V CDR1 and CDR2: DFQATT, SNEGSKA (reference sequence). Trimming took off 5 bases at V and 6 bases at J, with 19 bases between the two ends. The CDR3 is made up of 15 amino acids. The CDR3 bases are TGCAGTGCTTCTCCCTCCTTTAGCGCGTCCGGGGAGCTGTTTTTT. This sequence encodes CSASPSFSASGELFF.